This T cell receptor (beta chain) is drawn from a study of Ad26.COV2.S vaccination and SARS-CoV-2 variants. Study background: In the COV1001 trial, the donor was in the Ad26.COV2.S arm. Regarding the study as a whole: Higher spike-specific TCR breadth was found in vaccine recipients than in placebo recipients. Reported findings describe substantial breadth in spike-specific CD8+ and CD4+ T cell responses following vaccination.

The CDR3 totals 15 residues. V lost 2 bases to trimming and J lost 0 bases, with 7 bases between them. Germline V lookup: CDR1 SEHNR, CDR2 FQNEAQ (reference sequence). On this clone itself: Its antigen is still unknown.

Using immunoSEQ multiplex PCR, the repertoire was profiled, and TCRdb retains in-frame clones only, with some absent. Of approximately 240,000 clones in the sample, approximately 88% are singletons; the top ten hold around a tenth. The sample's treatment: roughly 18 received Ad26.COV2.S at low or high dose, single or two shots; a few received placebo; per-sample allocation not given. Sampling happened 63 days after the first vaccine or placebo injection. The study used a vaccine consisting of an Ad26 vector that expressed Wuhan-strain SARS-CoV-2 spike. Sample: peripheral blood, taken in a trial of Ad26.COV2.S vaccine versus placebo. This TCR derives from a person between 18 and 65 years old who received the Ad26.COV2.S COVID-19 vaccine or a placebo. This chain uses TRBV7-9 with TRBJ2-2; D gene unclear. CDR3 sequence (DNA): TGTGCCAGCAGCTTATTGGCGGCGAACACCGGGGAGCTGTTTTTT. Its translation is CASSLLAANTGELFF.